A selection of T cell receptor beta chains follows, all from one sample in a study of blood T cell repertoires in COVID-19. Produced via immunoSEQ multiplex PCR; TCRdb's table is partial and in-frame only. The sample shows about 260,000 clones, less than 95% of them seen only once. Sequencing input: PBMCs or T cells enriched from blood (not recorded which). Receptors originate from a man aged 35 to 55 who had been exposed to COVID-19. CDR3s include the opening cysteine and the closing phenylalanine or tryptophan. D genes are given only for firm matches. Size is omitted from some rows. Given values are once, few, many or a class for expanded clones.

D gene	J gene	clone size	V gene	CDR3 length	CDR3 protein	CDR3 DNA
NA	TRBJ1-4	NA	TRBV28	14	CASSRGDRGEKLFF	TGTGCCAGCAGCCGGGGGGATCGGGGTGAAAAACTGTTTTTT
NA	TRBJ1-1	NA	TRBV30	12	CAWRRKNTEAFF	TGTGCCTGGAGGCGGAAGAACACTGAAGCTTTCTTT
TRBD1	TRBJ1-1	NA	TRBV29-1	14	CSARTGQGLTEAFF	TGCAGCGCCAGGACCGGACAGGGACTCACTGAAGCTTTCTTT
NA	TRBJ1-2	NA	TRBV7-2	14	CASSPGGINYGYTF	TGTGCCAGCAGCCCCGGGGGGATTAACTATGGCTACACCTTC
NA	TRBJ2-5	NA	TRBV27	15	CASSLDRQFQETQYF	TGTGCCAGCAGTTTGGACCGACAGTTCCAAGAGACCCAGTACTTC
TRBD1	TRBJ2-7	NA	TRBV4-3	16	CASSRSTGANSYEQYF	TGCGCCAGCAGCCGGTCGACAGGGGCAAACTCCTACGAGCAGTACTTC
NA	TRBJ1-4	NA	TRBV30	17	CAWRYKRVFATNEKLFF	TGTGCCTGGAGATACAAACGGGTCTTTGCAACTAATGAAAAACTGTTTTTT
TRBD2	TRBJ2-7	few	TRBV20-1	11	CSETSGKEQYF	TGCAGTGAGACTAGCGGGAAAGAGCAGTACTTC
TRBD1	TRBJ2-2	NA	TRBV28	18	CASSPHLGTGGYTGELFF	TGTGCCAGCAGCCCCCACCTCGGGACAGGGGGCTACACCGGGGAGCTGTTTTTT
NA	TRBJ2-5	NA	TRBV5-1	16	CASSREVQGARETQYF	TGCGCCAGCAGCCGGGAGGTCCAGGGGGCGCGGGAGACCCAGTACTTC
NA	TRBJ1-1	NA	TRBV2	13	CASGGEMNTEAFF	TGTGCCTCCGGGGGGGAAATGAACACTGAAGCTTTCTTT
NA	TRBJ1-1	NA	TRBV2	15	CASSAPTGGVTEAFF	TGTGCCAGCAGTGCCCCTACGGGGGGGGTCACTGAAGCTTTCTTT
NA	TRBJ1-5	once	TRBV27	16	CASSFGGASDNQPQHF	TGTGCCAGCAGTTTTGGGGGGGCTAGCGACAATCAGCCCCAGCATTTT
TRBD2	TRBJ2-2	NA	TRBV19	14	CASRWTSDTGELFF	TGTGCCAGTAGGTGGACTAGCGACACCGGGGAGCTGTTTTTT
TRBD1	TRBJ2-7	NA	TRBV7-6	15	CASSLETGGGYEQYF	TGTGCCAGCAGCTTAGAGACAGGGGGCGGGTACGAGCAGTACTTC
NA	TRBJ2-1	NA	TRBV9	14	CASSVAPTRGEQFF	TGTGCCAGCAGCGTGGCCCCTACACGGGGTGAGCAGTTCTTC
TRBD1	TRBJ1-1	NA	TRBV4-2	16	CASSPEGPETGSEAFF	TGTGCCAGCAGCCCCGAGGGACCAGAGACAGGGTCTGAAGCTTTCTTT
TRBD2	TRBJ2-1	NA	TRBV4-2	17	CASSHQEREVGGNEQFF	TGTGCCAGCAGCCACCAAGAGCGGGAGGTGGGTGGGAATGAGCAGTTCTTC
NA	TRBJ2-3	NA	TRBV9	13	CASSPRGTDTQYF	TGTGCCAGCAGCCCACGGGGCACAGATACGCAGTATTTT
TRBD1	TRBJ1-2	NA	TRBV11-2	15	CASSSGPRTGYGYTF	TGTGCCAGCAGCTCCGGCCCCCGGACAGGGTATGGCTACACCTTC
TRBD1	TRBJ2-2	few	TRBV5-5	16	CASSWGQGAGTGELFF	TGTGCCAGCAGCTGGGGACAGGGGGCAGGGACCGGGGAGCTGTTTTTT
NA	TRBJ1-4	NA	TRBV9	16	CASSVGWGEPPEKLFF	TGTGCCAGCAGCGTAGGGTGGGGGGAACCCCCCGAAAAACTGTTTTTT
TRBD2	TRBJ2-2	NA	TRBV29-1	14	CSVPGLAGTGELFF	TGCAGCGTTCCTGGACTAGCGGGGACCGGGGAGCTGTTTTTT
NA	TRBJ1-5	NA	TRBV28	15	CASNQQGGSNQPQHF	TGTGCCAGCAACCAACAGGGTGGGAGCAATCAGCCCCAGCATTTT
TRBD1	TRBJ2-1	NA	TRBV5-4	13	CASSPGQDNEQFF	TGTGCCAGCAGCCCGGGACAGGACAATGAGCAGTTCTTC
NA	TRBJ1-5	NA	TRBV2	14	CASSGQGLNQPQHF	TGTGCCAGCAGTGGGCAGGGCCTCAATCAGCCCCAGCATTTT
NA	TRBJ1-4	NA	TRBV28	16	CASSSNKGPAGEKLFF	TGTGCCAGCAGTTCCAACAAGGGGCCGGCTGGCGAAAAACTGTTTTTT
TRBD1	TRBJ1-5	NA	TRBV6-5	14	CASRGQGGNQPQHF	TGTGCCAGCAGAGGACAGGGCGGCAATCAGCCCCAGCATTTT
NA	TRBJ2-5	NA	TRBV5-1	15	CASSSALLRGETQYF	TGCGCCAGCAGCTCCGCACTCCTGAGGGGGGAGACCCAGTACTTC
TRBD2	TRBJ2-1	NA	TRBV7-9	18	CASSLSVQGLAAYNEQFF	TGTGCCAGCAGCTTATCAGTCCAGGGACTAGCGGCATACAATGAGCAGTTCTTC
TRBD1	TRBJ1-5	NA	TRBV28	15	CASSLGRQGNQPQHF	TGTGCCAGCAGTTTAGGGCGACAGGGGAATCAGCCCCAGCATTTT
NA	TRBJ1-4	NA	TRBV28	15	CASSPGGGRGEKLFF	TGTGCCAGCAGTCCCGGCGGGGGGCGCGGTGAAAAACTGTTTTTT
NA	TRBJ2-1	NA	TRBV28	12	CASSQTRDEQFF	TGTGCCAGCAGCCAGACGAGGGATGAGCAGTTCTTC
NA	TRBJ1-2	few	TRBV20-1	11	CSATNEGGYTF	TGCAGTGCTACCAACGAGGGCGGCTACACCTTC
NA	TRBJ1-1	NA	TRBV29-1	13	CSVDRRGNTEAFF	TGCAGCGTTGATCGTCGGGGGAACACTGAAGCTTTCTTT
NA	TRBJ2-5	NA	TRBV2	13	CASSAHSVETQYF	TGTGCCAGCAGCGCACATAGCGTCGAGACCCAGTACTTC
NA	TRBJ1-3	NA	TRBV7-9	16	CASSPGRGLAGHTIYF	TGTGCCAGCAGCCCGGGGAGGGGACTGGCCGGACACACCATATATTTT
TRBD2	TRBJ2-4	NA	TRBV9	17	CASSVGRLAGPKNIQYF	TGTGCCAGCAGCGTAGGTAGACTAGCGGGGCCGAAAAACATTCAGTACTTC
TRBD1	TRBJ2-5	NA	TRBV9	16	CASSVAPRQGQETQYF	TGTGCCAGCAGCGTAGCCCCCAGACAGGGCCAAGAGACCCAGTACTTC
NA	TRBJ2-3	NA	TRBV3-1/TRBV3-2	13	CASSQTSDSTQYF	TGTGCCAGCAGCCAAACATCTGACAGTACGCAGTATTTT
TRBD1	TRBJ1-5	NA	TRBV19	16	CASSMGQGVGDQPQHF	TGTGCCAGTAGTATGGGTCAGGGGGTTGGGGATCAGCCCCAGCATTTT